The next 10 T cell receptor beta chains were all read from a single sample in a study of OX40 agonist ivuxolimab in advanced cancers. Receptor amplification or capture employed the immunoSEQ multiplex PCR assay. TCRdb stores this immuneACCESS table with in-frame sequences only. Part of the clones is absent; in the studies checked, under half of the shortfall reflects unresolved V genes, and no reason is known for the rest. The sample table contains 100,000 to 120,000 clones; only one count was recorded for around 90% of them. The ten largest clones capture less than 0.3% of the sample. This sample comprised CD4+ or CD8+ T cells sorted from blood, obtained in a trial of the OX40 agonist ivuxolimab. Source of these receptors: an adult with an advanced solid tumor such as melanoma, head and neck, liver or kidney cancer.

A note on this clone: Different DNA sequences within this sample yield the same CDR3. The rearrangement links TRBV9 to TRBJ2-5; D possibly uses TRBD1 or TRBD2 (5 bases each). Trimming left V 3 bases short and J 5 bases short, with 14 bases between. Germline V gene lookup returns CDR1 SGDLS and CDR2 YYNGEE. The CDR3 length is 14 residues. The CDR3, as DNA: TGTGCCAGCAGCGGGGGCGGGCCCCAGGAGACCCAGTACTTC. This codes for CASSGGGPQETQYF.

The CDR3 bases are TGTGCCAGTAGTAGATCAGTTGCCGCCAATGAGCAGTTCTTC. Protein sequence: CASSRSVAANEQFF. The chain combines TRBV19 with TRBJ2-1; D remains unclear. This CDR3 region has 14 residues. With 4 bases removed from V and 6 bases from J, the gap between germline ends came to 13 bases. In germline, CDR1 is LNHDA, CDR2 SQIVND (reference sequence).

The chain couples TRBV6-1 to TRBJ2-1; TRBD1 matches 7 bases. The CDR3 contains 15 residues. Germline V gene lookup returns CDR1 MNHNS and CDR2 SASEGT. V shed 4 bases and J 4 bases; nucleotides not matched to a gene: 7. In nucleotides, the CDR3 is TGTGCCAGCAGTGTTCCGACAGGGTCGTACAATGAGCAGTTCTTC. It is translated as CASSVPTGSYNEQFF.

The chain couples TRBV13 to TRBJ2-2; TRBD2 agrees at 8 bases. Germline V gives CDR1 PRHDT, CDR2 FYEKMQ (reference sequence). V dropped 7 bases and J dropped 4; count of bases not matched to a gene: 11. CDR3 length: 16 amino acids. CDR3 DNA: TGTGCCAGCACCCCCGTGGGCGGGGGGCGCACCGGGGAGCTGTTTTTT. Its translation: CASTPVGGGRTGELFF.

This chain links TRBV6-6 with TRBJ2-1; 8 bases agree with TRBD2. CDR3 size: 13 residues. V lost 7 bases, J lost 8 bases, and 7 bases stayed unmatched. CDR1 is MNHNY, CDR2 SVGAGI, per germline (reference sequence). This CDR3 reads CASKREIVDEQFF. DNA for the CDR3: TGTGCCAGCAAGCGGGAGATCGTGGATGAGCAGTTCTTC.

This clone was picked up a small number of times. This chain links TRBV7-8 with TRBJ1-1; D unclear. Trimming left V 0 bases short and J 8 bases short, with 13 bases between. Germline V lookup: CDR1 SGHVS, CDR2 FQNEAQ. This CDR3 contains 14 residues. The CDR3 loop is CASSLAPDNNEAFF. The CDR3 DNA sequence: TGTGCCAGCAGCTTAGCCCCTGACAATAACGAAGCTTTCTTT.

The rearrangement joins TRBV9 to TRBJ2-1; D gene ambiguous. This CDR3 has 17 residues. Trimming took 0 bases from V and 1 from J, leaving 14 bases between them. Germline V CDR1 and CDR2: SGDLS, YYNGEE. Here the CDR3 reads CASSVGVNRVSYNEQFF. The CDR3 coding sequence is TGTGCCAGCAGCGTAGGAGTCAACCGGGTATCCTACAATGAGCAGTTCTTC.

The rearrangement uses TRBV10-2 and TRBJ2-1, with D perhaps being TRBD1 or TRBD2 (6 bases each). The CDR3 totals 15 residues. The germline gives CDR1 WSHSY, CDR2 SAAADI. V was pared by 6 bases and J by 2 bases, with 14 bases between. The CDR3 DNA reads TGCGCCAGCAGAAAGGAGGGGGATCCCTACAATGAGCAGTTCTTC. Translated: CASRKEGDPYNEQFF.

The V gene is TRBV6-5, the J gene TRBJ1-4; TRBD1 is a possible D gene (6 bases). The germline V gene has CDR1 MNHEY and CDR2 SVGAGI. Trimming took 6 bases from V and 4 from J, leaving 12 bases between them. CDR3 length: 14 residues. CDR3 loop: CASSLGQHNEKLFF. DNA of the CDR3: TGTGCCAGCAGCCTTGGACAGCATAATGAAAAACTGTTTTTT.

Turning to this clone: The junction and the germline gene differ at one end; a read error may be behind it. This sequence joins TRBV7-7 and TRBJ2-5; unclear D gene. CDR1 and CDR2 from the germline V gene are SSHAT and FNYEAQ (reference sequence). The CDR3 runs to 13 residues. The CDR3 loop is CASSLERLETQYF. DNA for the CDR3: TGTGCTAGCAGCTTAGAACGATTAGAGACCCAGTACTTC.